These T cell receptor beta chains were read from a single sample in a study of T cells in Graves' hyperthyroidism and ophthalmopathy. TCRdb re-derived calls from the multiplex PCR reads in MiXCR, one entry per CDR3 protein. Of 660,000 or so distinct CDR3 sequences listed, 45% were seen once; the top ten hold 7% to 7.5%. Sequences were obtained from peripheral blood or thyroid tissue (not recorded which). Receptor source: an adult man with Graves' disease, either hyperthyroidism or ophthalmopathy (not recorded which). Each CDR3 is given with its conserved first and last residue. The D gene is left open where the match is weak. Some rows have no size entry. The others give once, few or many, or a class for an expanded clone.

len	v_gene	j_gene	abundance	d_gene	CDR3aa	CDR3nt
15	TRBV20-1	TRBJ1-1	NA	TRBD1	CSADDRAKMNTEAFF	TGCAGTGCCGACGACAGGGCGAAGATGAACACTGAAGCTTTCTTT
15	TRBV7-9	TRBJ2-7	many	NA	CASSSAGQRAYEQYF	TGTGCCAGCAGCTCAGCGGGACAGAGGGCCTACGAGCAGTACTTC
15	TRBV7-8	TRBJ1-5	NA	TRBD1	CASRRQTGGWQPQHF	TGTGCCAGCAGGCGCCAGACAGGGGGATGGCAGCCCCAGCATTTT
11	TRBV7-8	TRBJ2-7	many	NA	CASSFEREQYF	TGTGCCAGCAGCTTCGAACGGGAGCAGTACTTC
13	TRBV19	TRBJ1-1	few	NA	CASRRRENTEAFF	TGTGCCAGTAGGCGAAGGGAGAACACTGAAGCTTTCTTT
13	TRBV29-1	TRBJ1-1	many	NA	CSVTGEMNTEAFF	TGCAGCGTTACCGGGGAAATGAACACTGAAGCTTTCTTT
13	TRBV2	TRBJ1-2	many	NA	CASSEEGSYGYTF	TGTGCCAGCAGTGAAGAGGGGTCCTATGGCTACACCTTC
13	TRBV12-3/TRBV12-4	TRBJ1-6	many	NA	CASSSKQASPLHF	TGTGCCAGCAGTTCAAAACAGGCGTCACCCCTCCACTTT
13	TRBV12-3/TRBV12-4	TRBJ1-3	many	NA	CASSRNSGNTIYF	TGTGCCAGCAGTCGGAACTCTGGAAACACCATATATTTT
15	TRBV5-1	TRBJ1-6	many	NA	CASSLEQGLRSPLHF	TGCGCCAGCAGCTTGGAACAGGGCCTCCGTTCACCCCTCCACTTT
16	TRBV15	TRBJ1-4	many	NA	CATSRGDGPTNEKLFF	TGTGCCACCAGCAGAGGGGACGGTCCAACTAATGAAAAACTGTTTTTT
14	TRBV9	TRBJ1-1	NA	TRBD1	CASSLGQGSNEAFF	TGCGCCAGCAGCCTTGGACAGGGGAGTAATGAAGCTTTCTTT
15	TRBV20-1	TRBJ1-4	NA	TRBD1	CSARDSRGQAEKLFF	TGCAGTGCTAGAGATAGCAGGGGGCAGGCTGAAAAACTGTTTTTT
12	TRBV2	TRBJ1-5	NA	NA	CASNRDGETQHF	TGTGCCAGCAACAGGGATGGGGAGACCCAGCATTTT